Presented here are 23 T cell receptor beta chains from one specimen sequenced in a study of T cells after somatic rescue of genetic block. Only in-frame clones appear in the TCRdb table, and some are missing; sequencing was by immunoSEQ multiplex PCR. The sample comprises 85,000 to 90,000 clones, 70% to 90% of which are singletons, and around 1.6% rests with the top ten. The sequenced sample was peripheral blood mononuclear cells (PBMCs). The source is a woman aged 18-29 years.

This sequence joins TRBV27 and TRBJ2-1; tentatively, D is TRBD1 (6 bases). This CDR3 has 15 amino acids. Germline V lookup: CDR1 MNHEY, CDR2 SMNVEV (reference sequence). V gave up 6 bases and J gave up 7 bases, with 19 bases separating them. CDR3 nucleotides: TGTGCCAGCAGCATCCTCCGACAGGCCTTTAATGAGCAGTTCTTC. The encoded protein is CASSILRQAFNEQFF.

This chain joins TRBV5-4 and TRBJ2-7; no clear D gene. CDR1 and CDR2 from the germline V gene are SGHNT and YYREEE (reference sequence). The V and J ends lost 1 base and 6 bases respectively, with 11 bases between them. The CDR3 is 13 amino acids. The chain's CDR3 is CASSLIGLREQYF. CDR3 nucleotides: TGTGCCAGCAGCTTGATTGGTTTACGCGAGCAGTACTTC.

The CDR3 coding sequence is TGTGCCAGCAGTAAGGTTACAGGGAGAGTTGAAAAACTGTTTTTT. It is translated as CASSKVTGRVEKLFF. The chain has TRBV27 and TRBJ1-4; weak D call: TRBD1 (6 bases). Between the trimmed V and J ends, which lost 5 bases and 7 bases, there was a span of 17 bases. The CDR3 has 15 amino acids. Germline CDR1 and CDR2: MNHEY and SMNVEV (reference sequence). Filled out from reference TRBV27 and TRBJ1-4, the complete variable domain reads EAQVTQNPRYLITVTGKKLTVTCSQNMNHEYMSWYRQDPGLGLRQIYYSMNVEVTDKGDVPEGYKVSRKEKRNFPLILESPSPNQTSLYFCASSKVTGRVEKLFFGSGTQLSVL.

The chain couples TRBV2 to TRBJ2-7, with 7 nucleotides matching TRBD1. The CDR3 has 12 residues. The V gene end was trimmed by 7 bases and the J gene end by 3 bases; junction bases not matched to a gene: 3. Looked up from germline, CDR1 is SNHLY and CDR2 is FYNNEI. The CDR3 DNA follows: TGTGCCAGCACGGGACAGCACTACGAGCAGTACTTC. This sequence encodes CASTGQHYEQYF.

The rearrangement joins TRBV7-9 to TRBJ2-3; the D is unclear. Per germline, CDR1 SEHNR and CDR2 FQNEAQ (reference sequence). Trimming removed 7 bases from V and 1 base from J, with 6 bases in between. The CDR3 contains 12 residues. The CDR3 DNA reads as TGTGCCAGCATCGAGGGCACAGATACGCAGTATTTT. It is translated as CASIEGTDTQYF.

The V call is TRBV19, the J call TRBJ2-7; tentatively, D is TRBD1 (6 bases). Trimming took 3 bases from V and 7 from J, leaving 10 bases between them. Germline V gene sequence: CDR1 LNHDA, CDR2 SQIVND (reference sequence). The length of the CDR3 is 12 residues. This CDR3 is CASSMVGGEQYF. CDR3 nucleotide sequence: TGTGCCAGTAGTATGGTAGGGGGTGAGCAGTACTTC.

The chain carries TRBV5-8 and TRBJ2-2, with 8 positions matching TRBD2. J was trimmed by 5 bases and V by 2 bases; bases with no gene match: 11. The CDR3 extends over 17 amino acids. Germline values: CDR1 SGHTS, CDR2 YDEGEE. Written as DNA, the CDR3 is TGTGCCAGCAGCTTACCCTCCGGGCGGGAGGTAACCGGGGAGCTGTTTTTT. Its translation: CASSLPSGREVTGELFF.

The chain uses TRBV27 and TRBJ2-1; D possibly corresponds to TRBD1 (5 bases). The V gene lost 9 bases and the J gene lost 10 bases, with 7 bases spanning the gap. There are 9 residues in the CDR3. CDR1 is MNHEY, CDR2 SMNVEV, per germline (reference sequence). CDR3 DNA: TGTGCCAGTGGGGCAGAGCAGTTCTTC. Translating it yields CASGAEQFF.

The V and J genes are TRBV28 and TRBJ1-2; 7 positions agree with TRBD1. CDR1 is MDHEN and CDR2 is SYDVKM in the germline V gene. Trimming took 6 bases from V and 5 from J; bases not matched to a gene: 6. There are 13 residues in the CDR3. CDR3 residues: CASSDGQAYGYTF. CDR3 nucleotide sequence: TGTGCCAGCAGCGATGGACAGGCGTATGGCTACACCTTC.

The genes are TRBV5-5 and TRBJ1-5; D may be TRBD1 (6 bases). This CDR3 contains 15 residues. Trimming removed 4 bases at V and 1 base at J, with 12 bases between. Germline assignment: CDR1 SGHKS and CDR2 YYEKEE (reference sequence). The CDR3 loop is CASSPEGTSNQPQHF. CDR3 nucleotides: TGTGCCAGCAGCCCGGAAGGGACAAGCAATCAGCCCCAGCATTTT.

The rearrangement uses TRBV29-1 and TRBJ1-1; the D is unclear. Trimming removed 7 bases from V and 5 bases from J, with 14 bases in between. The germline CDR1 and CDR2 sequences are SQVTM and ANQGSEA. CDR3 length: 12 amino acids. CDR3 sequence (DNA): TGCAGCGGGACGGACGGGAGGACTGAAGCTTTCTTT. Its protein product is CSGTDGRTEAFF.

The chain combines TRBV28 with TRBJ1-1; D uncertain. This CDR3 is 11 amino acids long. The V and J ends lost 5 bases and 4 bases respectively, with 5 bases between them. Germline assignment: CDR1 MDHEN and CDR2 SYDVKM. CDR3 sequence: CASSLSTEAFF. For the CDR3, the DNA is TGTGCCAGCAGTCTCAGCACTGAAGCTTTCTTT.

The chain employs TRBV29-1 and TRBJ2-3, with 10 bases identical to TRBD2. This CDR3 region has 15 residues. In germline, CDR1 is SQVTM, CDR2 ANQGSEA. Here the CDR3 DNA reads TGCAGTAGCGGGGGGATTGGGGCCGGCACAGATACGCAGTATTTT. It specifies CSSGGIGAGTDTQYF.

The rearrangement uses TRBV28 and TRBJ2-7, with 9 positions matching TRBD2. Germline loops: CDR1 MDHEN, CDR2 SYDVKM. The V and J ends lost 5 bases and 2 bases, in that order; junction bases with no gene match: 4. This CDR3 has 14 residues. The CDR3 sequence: CASSPLAGPYEQYF. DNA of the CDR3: TGTGCCAGCAGTCCCCTAGCGGGACCCTACGAGCAGTACTTC.

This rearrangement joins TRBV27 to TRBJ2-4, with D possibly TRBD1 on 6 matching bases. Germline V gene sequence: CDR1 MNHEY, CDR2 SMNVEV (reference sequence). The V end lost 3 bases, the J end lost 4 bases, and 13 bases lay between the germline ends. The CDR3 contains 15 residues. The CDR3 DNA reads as TGTGCCAGCAGTTTTCAGGGGACCGGAAAAAACATTCAGTACTTC. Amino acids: CASSFQGTGKNIQYF.

The CDR3 bases are TGTGCCAGCAGTGAATTGGGGGGGGGTAGCTCCTACGAGCAGTACTTC. Amino acids: CASSELGGGSSYEQYF. V usage is TRBV25-1 and J usage is TRBJ2-7, with 7 bases that match TRBD2. The V and J ends lost 1 base and 0 bases, in that order; junction bases with no gene match: 6. The CDR3 extends over 16 amino acids. Germline assignment: CDR1 MGHDK and CDR2 SYGVNS.

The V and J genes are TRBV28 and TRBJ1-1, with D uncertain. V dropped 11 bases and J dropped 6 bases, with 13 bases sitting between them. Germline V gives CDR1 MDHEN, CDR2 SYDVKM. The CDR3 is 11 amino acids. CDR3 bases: TGTGCCTCCGGGCCCCCCCCTGAAGCTTTCTTT. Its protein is CASGPPPEAFF.

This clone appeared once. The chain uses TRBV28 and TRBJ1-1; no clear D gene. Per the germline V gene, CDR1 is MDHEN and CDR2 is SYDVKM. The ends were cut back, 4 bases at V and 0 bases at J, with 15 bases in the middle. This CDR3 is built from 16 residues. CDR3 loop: CASSSRKTVLNTEAFF. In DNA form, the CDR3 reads TGTGCCAGCAGTTCGCGAAAAACAGTGCTGAACACTGAAGCTTTCTTT.

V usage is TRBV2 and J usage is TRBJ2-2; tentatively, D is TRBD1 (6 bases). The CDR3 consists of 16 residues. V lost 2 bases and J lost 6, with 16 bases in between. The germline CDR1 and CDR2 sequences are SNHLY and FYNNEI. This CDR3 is CASSERAGVSSGELFF. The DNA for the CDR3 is TGTGCCAGCAGTGAACGTGCAGGGGTCAGCTCCGGGGAGCTGTTTTTT.

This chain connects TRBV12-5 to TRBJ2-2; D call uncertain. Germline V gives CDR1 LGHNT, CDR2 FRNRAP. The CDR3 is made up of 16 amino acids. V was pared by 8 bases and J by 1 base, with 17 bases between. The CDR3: CASSSVGPGNTGELFF. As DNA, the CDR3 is TGTGCTAGTTCGTCTGTGGGCCCCGGGAACACCGGGGAGCTGTTTTTT.

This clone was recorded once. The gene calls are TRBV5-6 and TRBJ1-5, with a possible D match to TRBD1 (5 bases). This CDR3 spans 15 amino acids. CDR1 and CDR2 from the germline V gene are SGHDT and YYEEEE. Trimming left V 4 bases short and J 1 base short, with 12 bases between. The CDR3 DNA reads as TGTGCCAGCAGCCGGGTGGGGGGGAGCAATCAGCCCCAGCATTTT. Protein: CASSRVGGSNQPQHF.

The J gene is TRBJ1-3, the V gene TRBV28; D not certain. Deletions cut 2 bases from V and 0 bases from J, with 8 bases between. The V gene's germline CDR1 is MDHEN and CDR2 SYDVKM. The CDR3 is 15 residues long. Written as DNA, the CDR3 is TGTGCCAGCAGTTTAGTGGCTAACTCTGGAAACACCATATATTTT. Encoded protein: CASSLVANSGNTIYF. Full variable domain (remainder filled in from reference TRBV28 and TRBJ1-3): DVKVTQSSRYLVKRTGEKVFLECVQDMDHENMFWYRQDPGLGLRLIYFSYDVKMKEKGDIPEGYSVSREKKERFSLILESASTNQTSMYLCASSLVANSGNTIYFGEGSWLTVV.

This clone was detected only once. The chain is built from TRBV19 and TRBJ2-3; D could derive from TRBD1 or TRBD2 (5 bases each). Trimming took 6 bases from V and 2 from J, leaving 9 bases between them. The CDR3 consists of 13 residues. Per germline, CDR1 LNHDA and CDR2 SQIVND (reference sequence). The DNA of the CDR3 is TGTGCCAGTAGCGGGACCAACACAGATACGCAGTATTTT. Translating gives CASSGTNTDTQYF. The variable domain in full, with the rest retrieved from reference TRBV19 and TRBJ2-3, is DGGITQSPKYLFRKEGQNVTLSCEQNLNHDAMYWYRQDPGQGLRLIYYSQIVNDFQKGDIAEGYSVSREKKESFPLTVTSAQKNPTAFYLCASSGTNTDTQYFGPGTRLTVL.